The 10 T cell receptor beta chains below all came from one sample that was sequenced in a study of HIV-infected patients and healthy controls. TCRdb fed the 5' RACE reads into MiXCR, producing one record per CDR3 protein. Counted here are about 67,000 distinct CDR3 sequences, about 17% occurring once; the ten biggest clones make up approximately 6%. Input material: CD4+ T cells from blood. Every receptor here comes from a human donor in good health.

This clonotype was detected a few times. The chain employs TRBV12-3 or TRBV12-4 and TRBJ2-1; no reliable D call. This CDR3 is built from 16 residues. Trimming removed 1 base at V and 0 bases at J, with 10 bases between. This CDR3 is CASSLGGRSSYNEQFF. The CDR3 region has the DNA TGTGCCAGCAGTTTAGGAGGCAGGAGCTCCTACAATGAGCAGTTCTTC.

The chain carries TRBV4-3 and TRBJ2-7; TRBD2 aligns across 8 bases. This CDR3 has 17 residues. CDR1 and CDR2 (germline): LGHNA, YSLEER. V shed 0 bases, J shed 1 base, and the junction held 8 bases outside the gene matches. The CDR3 loop reads CASSQDSSGVTSYEQYF. CDR3 bases: TGCGCCAGCAGCCAAGATAGTAGCGGGGTGACTTCCTACGAGCAGTACTTC.

The chain has TRBV14 and TRBJ2-2; the match to TRBD2 covers 11 bases. This CDR3 contains 15 residues. The germline gives CDR1 SGHDN, CDR2 FVKESK. After removal of 6 bases from V and 5 bases from J, the junction contained 5 bases not matched to a gene. As DNA, the CDR3 is TGTGCCAGCAGACTAGCGGGAGCCACAACCGGGGAGCTGTTTTTT. Encoded protein: CASRLAGATTGELFF.

V gene TRBV29-1 combines with J gene TRBJ1-4; D not resolved. Germline CDR1 is SQVTM and CDR2 is ANQGSEA. Trimming cost V 4 bases and J 0 bases, with 6 bases left between them. CDR3 length: 13 residues. The CDR3 region has the DNA TGCAGCGTTGCGCATACAACTAATGAAAAACTGTTTTTT. Encoded protein: CSVAHTTNEKLFF.

The CDR3 loop is CASSVAGGGVSYNEQFF. The CDR3 nucleotides read TGTGCCAGCAGCGTAGCTGGAGGGGGGGTCTCCTACAATGAGCAGTTCTTC. V usage is TRBV9 and J usage is TRBJ2-1; maybe TRBD2 (7 bases). This CDR3 has 17 amino acids. CDR1 SGDLS and CDR2 YYNGEE come from the germline V gene. The V and J ends lost 0 bases and 0 bases respectively, with 13 bases between them.

This chain connects TRBV2 to TRBJ2-4, with 8 bases fitting TRBD2. Germline CDR1 reads SNHLY; CDR2 reads FYNNEI. The CDR3 extends over 14 amino acids. V was pared by 4 bases and J by 15 bases, with 14 bases of the junction left unmatched. CDR3 amino acids: CASSGVLADTIRYF. CDR3 in DNA: TGTGCCAGCAGTGGTGTACTAGCGGACACCATCCGGTACTTC.

V gene TRBV7-2 combines with J gene TRBJ1-5; D is unresolved. The CDR3 contains 12 residues. V dropped 1 base and J dropped 6 bases, with 4 bases sitting between them. Per the germline V gene, CDR1 is SGHTA and CDR2 is FQGNSA. The CDR3 DNA is TGTGCCAGCAGCTTAGACGGTCAGCCCCAGCATTTT. Protein sequence: CASSLDGQPQHF.

Only a few counts were recorded for this clonotype. The chain employs TRBV12-3 or TRBV12-4 and TRBJ2-7; D is ambiguous. Between the trimmed V and J ends, which lost 6 bases and 3 bases, there was a span of 12 bases. This CDR3 has 13 amino acids. In DNA, the CDR3 is TGTGCCAGCAGGGGATGGCGGAACTACGAGCAGTACTTC. This encodes CASRGWRNYEQYF.

The gene calls are TRBV30 and TRBJ2-1, with 12 bases matching TRBD2. The CDR3 spans 13 residues. Germline lookup yields CDR1 GTSNPN and CDR2 SVGIG (reference sequence). The junction had 1 base not matched to a gene; V was cut back by 3 bases and J by 7 bases. The DNA of the CDR3 is TGTGCCTGGAGACTAGCGGGAGGTAATGAGCAGTTCTTC. This sequence encodes CAWRLAGGNEQFF.

This chain joins TRBV6-2 or TRBV6-3 and TRBJ2-2, with 9 nucleotides matching TRBD2. V lost 0 bases to trimming and J lost 1 base; unmatched junction nucleotides: 3. The CDR3 spans 17 residues. Germline V CDR1 and CDR2: MNHEY, SVGEGT. The CDR3 nucleotides are TGTGCCAGCAGTTACTCGATACTAGCGGGGAACACCGGGGAGCTGTTTTTT. Protein product: CASSYSILAGNTGELFF.